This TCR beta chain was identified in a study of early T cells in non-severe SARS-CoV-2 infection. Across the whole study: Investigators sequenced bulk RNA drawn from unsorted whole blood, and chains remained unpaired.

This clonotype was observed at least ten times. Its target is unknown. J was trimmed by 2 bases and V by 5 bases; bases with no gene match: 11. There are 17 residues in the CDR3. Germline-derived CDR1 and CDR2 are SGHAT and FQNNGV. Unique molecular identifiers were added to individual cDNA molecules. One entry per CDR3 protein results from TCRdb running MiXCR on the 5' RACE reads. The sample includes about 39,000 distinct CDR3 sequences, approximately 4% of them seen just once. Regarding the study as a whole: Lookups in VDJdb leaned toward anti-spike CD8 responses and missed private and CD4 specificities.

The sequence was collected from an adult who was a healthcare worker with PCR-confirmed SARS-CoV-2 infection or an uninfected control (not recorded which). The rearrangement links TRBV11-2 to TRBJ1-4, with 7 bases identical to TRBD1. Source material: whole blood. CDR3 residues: CASSQTGTDRTNEKLFF. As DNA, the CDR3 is TGTGCCAGCAGCCAAACCGGGACAGACAGGACTAATGAAAAACTGTTTTTT.